This entry concerns a single T cell receptor (beta chain). This specimen comes from a study of shared T cell receptors in the human thymus. Produced via immunoSEQ multiplex PCR; TCRdb's table is partial and in-frame only. The sample includes roughly 700,000 clones, around 89% seen only once; the top ten take about 0.01%. The V and J ends lost 4 bases and 4 bases, in that order; junction bases with no gene match: 6. The germline CDR1 and CDR2 sequences are SGHDT and YYEEEE. The CDR3 covers 15 residues. The sample also formed part of further work on human thymus T cells. From that second work: Healthy Finnish infants undergoing corrective surgery for congenital heart defects were the donors. Repertoires from thymus and blood appeared to show biased V and J gene usage. Unrelated individuals had highly overlapping thymic repertoires, as reported in related research.

This receptor was identified in a boy under two years old with a congenital heart defect. The sequenced sample was thymocytes. The genes are TRBV5-6 and TRBJ2-7; TRBD2 aligns across 12 bases. The CDR3 here is CASSPWTSGKYEQYF. The CDR3 region has the DNA TGTGCCAGCAGCCCATGGACTAGCGGGAAGTACGAGCAGTACTTC.